This T cell receptor beta chain is drawn from a study of CD8 T cells in ankylosing spondylitis. TCRdb re-called the 5' RACE reads with MiXCR, one entry per CDR3 protein. The sample records about 400,000 distinct CDR3 sequences, 20% being singletons. As to this clonotype: Its antigen is unknown.

The ends lost 5 bases at V and 2 bases at J; junction bases unmatched: 8. This CDR3 is built from 16 residues. Germline lookup yields CDR1 LGHDT and CDR2 YNNKEL (reference sequence). Study-level findings and limits: Disease-linked clones bore a CD8+ phenotype, appearing relatively rarely in peripheral blood. One TCR beta motif, made up of roughly 8 highly homologous variants, appeared characteristic of ankylosing spondylitis blood.

Sample: blood, either unsorted or a sorted T cell fraction (not recorded which). The receptor's source is a male donor with ankylosing spondylitis or in good health (not recorded which). The chain recombines TRBV3-1 with TRBJ2-5; TRBD2 matches 10 bases. The CDR3 sequence is CASSSPSGGSQETQYF. The DNA of the CDR3 is TGTGCCAGCAGCTCACCTAGCGGGGGATCACAAGAGACCCAGTACTTC.